This T cell receptor beta chain emerged from a study of blood T cell repertoires in COVID-19. Across the study: COVID-19 samples from acute and convalescent phases originated in the United States, Italy and Spain. From T cells, B-cell-depleted T cells, or PBMCs came the material, which was cDNA or gDNA.

A remark on this clone: Distinct nucleotide sequences in the sample also encode this CDR3.

Per the original data handling: Estimation of nucleated cell counts was performed using reference gene primer amplification. The assay was immunoSEQ multiplex PCR, and TCRdb's table has in-frame clones only and misses some. V, J and clone size are taken as reported in that table, and D and trimming were inferred from the DNA itself. The sample holds about 100,000 clones, roughly 80% seen once. V lost 3 bases to trimming and J lost 0 bases, with 6 bases between them. The CDR3 spans 13 residues. Looked up from germline, CDR1 is LNHNV and CDR2 is YYDKDF (reference sequence). Sample: peripheral blood. The V and J genes are TRBV15 and TRBJ2-7, with D possibly TRBD1 on 6 matching bases. The clonotype originates from an older man with active or convalescent COVID-19. CDR3 sequence: CATSRTGSYEQYF. DNA of the CDR3: TGTGCCACCAGCAGGACAGGCTCCTACGAGCAGTACTTC.